This passage covers 10 T cell receptor beta chains from one sample sequenced in a study of OX40 agonist ivuxolimab in advanced cancers. The repertoire was sequenced with immunoSEQ multiplex PCR; TCRdb's copy has only in-frame clones and lacks some. Of tens of thousands of clones detected, around 87% appear once; the ten largest clones hold roughly 32%. The material sequenced was CD4+ or CD8+ T cells sorted from blood, taken in a trial of the OX40 agonist ivuxolimab. These receptors all come from an adult with an advanced solid tumor such as melanoma, head and neck, liver or kidney cancer.

This clone has only one observation. The rearrangement links TRBV7-9 to TRBJ2-1; 8 bases agree with TRBD1. CDR3 length: 16 residues. With V trimmed by 5 bases and J by 8 bases, 14 bases remained unmatched. Per the germline V gene, CDR1 is SEHNR and CDR2 is FQNEAQ (reference sequence). The CDR3 DNA reads as TGTGCCAGCAGCCGTACAGGGGGGCCATGGGGCCATGAGCAGTTCTTC. It yields the protein CASSRTGGPWGHEQFF.

This clone turned up a few times. The chain joins TRBV2 to TRBJ1-1; 7 bases match TRBD1. This CDR3 is 13 amino acids long. Germline V gene lookup returns CDR1 SNHLY and CDR2 FYNNEI. The ends lost 3 bases at V and 6 bases at J; junction bases unmatched: 4. The DNA for the CDR3 is TGTGCCAGCAGTGACAGACAGGGTTCTGAAGCTTTCTTT. Residues: CASSDRQGSEAFF.

The CDR3 is CASSASLWTYEQYF. The CDR3 region has the DNA TGTGCCAGCAGTGCTTCCTTGTGGACCTACGAGCAGTACTTC. The J gene is TRBJ2-7, the V gene TRBV6-1, with D unclear. CDR1 is MNHNS and CDR2 is SASEGT in the germline V gene. V lost 4 bases to trimming and J lost 2 bases, with 12 bases between them. The length of the CDR3 is 14 residues.

This chain links TRBV28 with TRBJ1-2; TRBD1 agrees at 9 bases. The germline gives CDR1 MDHEN, CDR2 SYDVKM. J was trimmed by 6 bases and V by 8 bases; bases with no gene match: 10. The CDR3 totals 14 residues. CDR3 nucleotide sequence: TGTGCCAGCGGATCCCCCGGGACAGGGAATGGCTACACCTTC. Protein: CASGSPGTGNGYTF.

The chain recombines TRBV4-1 with TRBJ2-7, with D uncertain. The length of the CDR3 is 15 residues. The germline V gene encodes CDR1 MGHRA and CDR2 YSYEKL. Trimming shortened V by 0 bases and J by 2 bases, and 11 bases separated the two germline ends. CDR3 protein: CASSQDLVLAYEQYF. CDR3 nucleotide sequence: TGCGCCAGCAGCCAAGATCTGGTGCTAGCCTACGAGCAGTACTTC.

The chain recombines TRBV2 with TRBJ2-4; 7 bases agree with TRBD2. The germline CDR1 and CDR2 sequences are SNHLY and FYNNEI. With 7 bases clipped from V and 4 bases from J, the junction kept 10 bases outside the gene matches. This CDR3 has 15 amino acids. The CDR3 DNA sequence: TGTGCCAGCATGGGAGGGGTGGACTTGAAAAACATTCAGTACTTC. It specifies CASMGGVDLKNIQYF.

CDR3 sequence: CASRFGQGYEQYF. CDR3 DNA: TGTGCCAGCAGATTCGGACAGGGCTACGAGCAGTACTTC. V gene TRBV7-9 combines with J gene TRBJ2-7, with TRBD1 matching 8 bases. Germline loops: CDR1 SEHNR, CDR2 FQNEAQ (reference sequence). Unmatched junction bases numbered 4, after V lost 6 bases and J lost 3 bases. The CDR3 runs to 13 residues.

The J gene is TRBJ2-2, the V gene TRBV6-5, with D tentatively TRBD2 (5 bases). Trimming left V 0 bases short and J 5 bases short, with 13 bases between. CDR1 is MNHEY, CDR2 SVGAGI, per germline. The CDR3 runs 16 residues. The CDR3 region has the DNA TGTGCCAGCAGTTACTCGCTTATTGGAGGAACCGGGGAGCTGTTTTTT. Amino acids: CASSYSLIGGTGELFF.

This rearrangement joins TRBV13 to TRBJ1-2; D gene uncertain. The CDR3 is 13 amino acids. Germline V gene data show CDR1 as PRHDT and CDR2 as FYEKMQ (reference sequence). Trimming took off 0 bases at V and 1 base at J, with 3 bases between the two ends. This CDR3 is CASSLGLNYGYTF. CDR3 sequence (DNA): TGTGCCAGCAGCTTAGGACTTAACTATGGCTACACCTTC. The whole variable domain, filled in from reference TRBV13 and TRBJ1-2, reads AAGVIQSPRHLIKEKRETATLKCYPIPRHDTVYWYQQGPGQDPQFLISFYEKMQSDKGSIPDRFSAQQFSDYHSELNMSSLELGDSALYFCASSLGLNYGYTFGSGTRLTVV.

The rearrangement links TRBV6-1 to TRBJ2-5; 8 bases are a match to TRBD2. V gave up 7 bases and J gave up 4 bases; unmatched junction bases: 11. The CDR3 length is 15 residues. CDR1 and CDR2 from the germline V gene are MNHNS and SASEGT. The CDR3 DNA reads as TGTGCCAGCAACTTGCGCGGCCTAGCGGGAGAGACCCAGTACTTC. Translation gives CASNLRGLAGETQYF.